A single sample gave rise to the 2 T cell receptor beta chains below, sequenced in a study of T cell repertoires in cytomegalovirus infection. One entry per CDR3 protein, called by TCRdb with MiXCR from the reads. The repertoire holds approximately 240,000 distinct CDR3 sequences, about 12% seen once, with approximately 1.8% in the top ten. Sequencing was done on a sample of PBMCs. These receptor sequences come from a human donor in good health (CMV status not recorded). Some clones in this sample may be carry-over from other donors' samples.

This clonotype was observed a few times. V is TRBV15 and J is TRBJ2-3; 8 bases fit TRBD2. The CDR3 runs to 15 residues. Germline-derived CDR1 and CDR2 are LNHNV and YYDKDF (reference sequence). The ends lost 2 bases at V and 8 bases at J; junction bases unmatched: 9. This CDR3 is CATSRSFPGGGTQYF. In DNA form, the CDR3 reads TGTGCCACCAGCAGATCGTTCCCGGGAGGGGGTACGCAGTATTTT.

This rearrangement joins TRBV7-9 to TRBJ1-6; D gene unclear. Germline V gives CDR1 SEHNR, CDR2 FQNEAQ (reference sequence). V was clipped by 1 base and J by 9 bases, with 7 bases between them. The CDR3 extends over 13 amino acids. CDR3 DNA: TGTGCCAGCAGCTTAGTACCTACTTCACCCCTCCACTTT. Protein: CASSLVPTSPLHF.